This record looks at one TCR beta chain sequence and its context. The data derive from a study of long-term antiretroviral therapy in people with HIV. The run of the v3.0 immunoSEQ assay was at survey level. Sequencing aimed to cover about 40,000-55,000 T-cell genomes per sample. The data were produced by immunoSEQ multiplex PCR, yet TCRdb's version contains in-frame clones alone and is incomplete. The data hold 30,000 to 40,000 clones, with 94% observed a single time. Looked up from germline, CDR1 is MNHNY and CDR2 is SVGAGI (reference sequence). The CDR3 length is 13 residues. The V end lost 6 bases, the J end lost 0 bases, and 8 bases lay between the germline ends.

The sequence derives from a woman aged 50 to 60 with HIV. The rearrangement joins TRBV6-6 to TRBJ1-1; D uncertain. This material consisted of unsorted PBMCs, taken about 5.1 years after starting antiretroviral therapy. As DNA, the CDR3 is TGTGCCAGCAGCTCCTCTCTGAACACTGAAGCTTTCTTT. It encodes CASSSSLNTEAFF.